This T cell receptor (beta chain) was captured by sequencing in a study of early stage breast cancer tumors. Study overall: Most of the 16 invasive tumors were ER+, PR+ and HER2-. Average read coverage per sample was approximately 9.1-fold. Seven to nine ER+/PR+/HER2- tumors were invasive ductal; a few were invasive lobular.

This clone was counted once. The junction had 3 bases not matched to a gene; V was cut back by 5 bases and J by 2 bases. The V gene's germline CDR1 is SEHNR and CDR2 FQNEAQ (reference sequence). This CDR3 is 15 amino acids long. Sequenced by immunoSEQ multiplex PCR; TCRdb stores in-frame clones only, minus some. In the table there are about 28,000 clones, about 80% of which are singletons. The receptor was isolated from a person in their sixties with breast cancer. The sequenced sample was blood. The chain employs TRBV7-9 and TRBJ2-5; TRBD2 agrees at 12 bases. The CDR3 here is CASSRGTSGQETQYF. The CDR3 bases are TGTGCCAGCAGCAGAGGGACTAGCGGGCAAGAGACCCAGTACTTC.